This section outlines one T cell receptor (beta chain) sequence together with its context. As yet, its antigen is unknown. A second PCR, run for roughly 7 to 11 cycles, used a sample-barcoded 5' primer plus a J-beta primer mix. Each of the samples gave a minimum of 2.5 million paired-end reads that contained CDR3. In TCRdb, the 5' RACE reads were re-called with MiXCR into one record per CDR3 protein. The top ten clones hold less than 8% of a sample with some 1.4 million distinct CDR3 sequences, around 42% of them seen once. The sample belongs to a study of blood T cells in healthy people across ages. Study-wide results and caveats: CMV status of donors was unknown, possibly confounding expanded clonotype changes.

Trimming took 6 bases from V and 4 from J, leaving 24 bases between them. Germline CDR1 is ENHRY and CDR2 is SYGVKD. This CDR3 contains 17 residues. The chain recombines TRBV10-3 with TRBJ1-2, with D possibly matching TRBD1 (5 bases). The sequenced sample consisted of blood. This receptor was obtained from a woman aged 18-30 years in good health. The CDR3 DNA follows: TGTGCCATCAGGACCTCCGGGACGTCAACCGGTGGCTATGGCTACACCTTC. It codes for CAIRTSGTSTGGYGYTF.